The 28 T cell receptor beta chains reported below all come from one sample, sequenced in a study of T cells in localized non-small cell lung cancer. Only in-frame clones appear in the TCRdb table, and some are missing; sequencing was by immunoSEQ multiplex PCR. The top ten hold approximately 20% of the sample, which has about 54,000 clones, around 83% seen once. Sample: peripheral blood, taken before any cancer treatment. The receptors derive from a female donor of 60 years or more with stage II squamous cell lung carcinoma.

The V gene is TRBV7-9, the J gene TRBJ2-1; TRBD2 is a possible D gene (5 bases). In germline, CDR1 is SEHNR, CDR2 FQNEAQ (reference sequence). The CDR3 consists of 14 residues. Trimming pared 1 base from V and 8 bases from J, leaving 12 bases between. The CDR3 nucleotides read TGTGCCAGCAGCTTAGGGTCCGGGATGGATGAGCAGTTCTTC. The encoded protein is CASSLGSGMDEQFF.

The chain links TRBV6-5 to TRBJ1-4; 7 bases match TRBD1. V was clipped by 8 bases and J by 7 bases; unmatched bases: 13. Germline assignment: CDR1 MNHEY and CDR2 SVGAGI. The CDR3 contains 15 residues. The CDR3 region has the DNA TGTGCCAGCGCGGGGGTCTCCACAGGGGTTGAAAAACTGTTTTTT. Residues: CASAGVSTGVEKLFF.

This chain uses TRBV29-1 with TRBJ1-6, with TRBD1 identical over 10 bases. The V and J ends lost 5 bases and 0 bases, in that order; junction bases with no gene match: 1. The CDR3 has 15 amino acids. CDR1 and CDR2 from the germline V gene are SQVTM and ANQGSEA. CDR3 in amino acids: CSVRTGGSYNSPLHF. The CDR3 nucleotides read TGCAGCGTTCGGACAGGGGGCTCCTATAATTCACCCCTCCACTTT.

The genes are TRBV5-1 and TRBJ2-7; TRBD2 aligns across 7 bases. There are 15 residues in the CDR3. V lost 0 bases and J lost 0; bases outside the gene matches: 3. CDR1 is SGHRS and CDR2 is YFSETQ in the germline V gene. CDR3 sequence: CASSLAGRNSYEQYF. CDR3 nucleotide sequence: TGCGCCAGCAGCTTGGCCGGGAGGAACTCCTACGAGCAGTACTTC. The full variable domain, in which reference TRBV5-1 and TRBJ2-7 provide the parts outside the CDR3, is KAGVTQTPRYLIKTRGQQVTLSCSPISGHRSVSWYQQTPGQGLQFLFEYFSETQRNKGNFPGRFSGRQFSNSRSEMNVSTLELGDSALYLCASSLAGRNSYEQYFGPGTRLTVT.

This clone was seen only a few times. The CDR3 loop reads CAWRAQVYDYGYTF. CDR3 nucleotide sequence: TGTGCCTGGAGAGCACAGGTTTACGACTATGGCTACACCTTC. The chain employs TRBV30 and TRBJ1-2, with D possibly being TRBD1 (5 bases). Looked up from germline, CDR1 is GTSNPN and CDR2 is SVGIG (reference sequence). The length of the CDR3 is 14 residues. V was shortened by 3 bases and J by 3 bases, with 14 bases between the two germline ends.

DNA of the CDR3: TGCGCCAGCAGCCAAGACCTAGAAGAGGTTACCTACGAGCAGTACTTC. Encoded protein: CASSQDLEEVTYEQYF. The genes are TRBV4-1 and TRBJ2-7; D not resolved. This CDR3 is built from 16 residues. The V and J ends lost 0 bases and 2 bases respectively, with 14 bases between them. In germline, CDR1 is MGHRA, CDR2 YSYEKL.

V usage is TRBV7-3 and J usage is TRBJ2-5, with 7 nucleotides matching TRBD2. CDR3 size: 15 residues. Germline V CDR1 and CDR2: SGHTA, FQGTGA. The trim removed 4 bases at V and 4 bases at J, leaving 9 bases unmatched. In DNA form, the CDR3 reads TGTGCCAGCAGCTCGACCCCTTTAGCGGGAGAGACCCAGTACTTC. Translated, it gives CASSSTPLAGETQYF.

J is TRBJ2-5 and V is TRBV11-2; the D gene is possibly TRBD2 (5 bases). The CDR3 spans 14 residues. Trimming removed 5 bases from V and 1 base from J, with 11 bases in between. The germline CDR1 and CDR2 sequences are SGHAT and FQNNGV. The DNA for the CDR3 is TGTGCCAGCAGCCCTCGTCGGGGCCAAGAGACCCAGTACTTC. Encoded protein: CASSPRRGQETQYF. Together with reference TRBV11-2 and TRBJ2-5, the CDR3 gives the full variable domain: EAGVAQSPRYKIIEKRQSVAFWCNPISGHATLYWYQQILGQGPKLLIQFQNNGVVDDSQLPKDRFSAERLKGVDSTLKIQPAKLEDSAVYLCASSPRRGQETQYFGPGTRLLVL.

The rearrangement joins TRBV7-9 to TRBJ2-5; no reliable D call. V lost 4 bases to trimming and J lost 5 bases, with 17 bases between them. Germline-derived CDR1 and CDR2 are SEHNR and FQNEAQ (reference sequence). The CDR3 length is 15 residues. Here the CDR3 DNA reads TGTGCCAGCAGCTCGACGGGCTCCATAAGGGAGACCCAGTACTTC. Protein: CASSSTGSIRETQYF.

The rearrangement uses TRBV11-2 and TRBJ2-3; no reliable D call. Germline V gene sequence: CDR1 SGHAT, CDR2 FQNNGV. This CDR3 is 15 amino acids long. Trimming pared 1 base from V and 9 bases from J, leaving 17 bases between. The DNA of the CDR3 is TGTGCCAGCAGCTTAGGCGGCGGTTGGGCTAGGACGCAGTATTTT. Translating gives CASSLGGGWARTQYF.

V and J are TRBV19 and TRBJ2-7, with D hard to call. CDR1 and CDR2 from the germline V gene are LNHDA and SQIVND (reference sequence). This CDR3 is built from 12 residues. V was cut by 3 bases and J by 3 bases, with 6 bases left in between. The CDR3 DNA reads as TGTGCCAGTAGTATTGACGGCTACGAGCAGTACTTC. Encoded protein: CASSIDGYEQYF.

A word on this clone: Germline and junction disagree at one end, which may indicate a read error. The DNA for the CDR3 is TGTGCTAGCAGCTTGGGCCTAGCGGCGAACACCGGGGAGCTGTTTTTT. Amino acid sequence: CASSLGLAANTGELFF. The chain has TRBV7-7 and TRBJ2-2; TRBD2 matches at 7 bases. This CDR3 is 16 amino acids long. Per germline, CDR1 SSHAT and CDR2 FNYEAQ (reference sequence).

This chain joins TRBV4-1 and TRBJ2-3; no clear D gene. Germline values: CDR1 MGHRA, CDR2 YSYEKL. V was trimmed by 4 bases and J by 0 bases, leaving 11 bases between them. The CDR3 runs to 15 residues. In DNA form, the CDR3 reads TGCGCCAGCAGCCCAGGACGGGCTAGCACAGATACGCAGTATTTT. Translated: CASSPGRASTDTQYF.

J is TRBJ1-1 and V is TRBV5-4; TRBD1 agrees at 9 bases. V gave up 4 bases and J gave up 8 bases; unmatched junction bases: 6. In germline, CDR1 is SGHNT, CDR2 YYREEE (reference sequence). This CDR3 region has 13 residues. CDR3 sequence (DNA): TGTGCCAGCAGCCAACCGGGACAGGGCGAAGCTTTCTTT. Its protein product is CASSQPGQGEAFF.

This clone has only one observation. V is TRBV7-6 and J is TRBJ2-3, with no clear D. The CDR3 spans 14 residues. V dropped 2 bases and J dropped 0 bases, with 6 bases sitting between them. In germline, CDR1 is SGHVS, CDR2 FNYEAQ. CDR3 sequence reads: CASSLFGSTDTQYF. In DNA form, the CDR3 reads TGTGCCAGCAGCTTATTCGGAAGCACAGATACGCAGTATTTT.

The chain couples TRBV5-5 to TRBJ1-2; TRBD1 might be the D (5 bases). Trimming left V 2 bases short and J 4 bases short, with 9 bases between. CDR1 SGHKS and CDR2 YYEKEE come from the germline V gene (reference sequence). The CDR3 totals 13 residues. The CDR3 bases are TGTGCCAGCAGCTTAAAGGGGCTCTATGGCTACACCTTC. This encodes CASSLKGLYGYTF.

The J gene is TRBJ1-1, the V gene TRBV11-2; D remains ambiguous. CDR3 length: 14 residues. The germline CDR1 and CDR2 sequences are SGHAT and FQNNGV. The germline V and J ends were trimmed by 1 base and 5 bases, with 11 bases remaining between them. CDR3: CASSLGRLKTEAFF. CDR3 nucleotide sequence: TGTGCCAGCAGCTTAGGGAGACTAAAAACTGAAGCTTTCTTT. Complete variable domain (other parts from reference TRBV11-2 and TRBJ1-1): EAGVAQSPRYKIIEKRQSVAFWCNPISGHATLYWYQQILGQGPKLLIQFQNNGVVDDSQLPKDRFSAERLKGVDSTLKIQPAKLEDSAVYLCASSLGRLKTEAFFGQGTRLTVV.

The chain recombines TRBV18 with TRBJ2-5; 15 positions match TRBD2. In germline, CDR1 is KGHSH, CDR2 LQKENI. V was clipped by 6 bases and J by 3 bases; unmatched bases: 8. The CDR3 length is 17 residues. CDR3 protein: CASSPKGLAGGEETQYF. As DNA, the CDR3 is TGTGCCAGCTCTCCCAAGGGACTAGCGGGGGGAGAAGAGACCCAGTACTTC.

This clone appeared once. The chain joins TRBV7-2 to TRBJ1-1, with TRBD1 identical over 8 bases. CDR1 and CDR2 (germline): SGHTA, FQGNSA. Trimming took 6 bases from V and 4 from J; bases not matched to a gene: 13. This CDR3 region has 16 residues. The CDR3 here is CASSDPGGAASTEAFF. The CDR3 DNA sequence: TGTGCCAGCAGTGACCCAGGGGGCGCGGCGAGCACTGAAGCTTTCTTT.

This clone was detected a few times. The J gene is TRBJ1-3, the V gene TRBV19, with D perhaps matching TRBD1 (6 bases). Germline V gene sequence: CDR1 LNHDA, CDR2 SQIVND (reference sequence). V was clipped by 11 bases and J by 4 bases, with 18 bases between them. The CDR3 is 14 amino acids. For the CDR3, the DNA is TGTGCCCGGGGGGCGTGGGGATGCGGAAACACCATATATTTT. This translates into CARGAWGCGNTIYF.

V gene TRBV5-4 combines with J gene TRBJ2-7; D is undetermined. The germline CDR1 and CDR2 sequences are SGHNT and YYREEE (reference sequence). This CDR3 comprises 14 residues. The V gene lost 9 bases and the J gene lost 1 base, with 17 bases spanning the gap. The CDR3 coding sequence is TGTGCCACCCACTTAAATACGTGGTCCTACGAGCAGTACTTC. Translating gives CATHLNTWSYEQYF.

The V gene is TRBV7-3, the J gene TRBJ2-7; 7 nucleotides line up with TRBD2. This CDR3 has 14 amino acids. J lost 2 bases, V lost 1 base, and 2 bases had no gene match. The germline V gene has CDR1 SGHTA and CDR2 FQGTGA. The CDR3 sequence: CASSLNSGAYEQYF. As DNA, the CDR3 is TGTGCCAGCAGCTTAAACAGCGGGGCCTACGAGCAGTACTTC.

This chain uses TRBV4-1 with TRBJ1-5; tentative D call: TRBD1 (6 bases). V dropped 1 base and J dropped 6 bases, with 10 bases sitting between them. This CDR3 is 14 amino acids long. Germline V gene data show CDR1 as MGHRA and CDR2 as YSYEKL. The CDR3 nucleotides are TGCGCCAGCAGCCAAGCGGGGGGCGTTCAGCCCCAGCATTTT. It translates to CASSQAGGVQPQHF.

This clone was seen only once. The rearrangement uses TRBV7-8 and TRBJ1-1; 8 positions match TRBD1. V was clipped by 5 bases and J by 5 bases; unmatched bases: 13. The CDR3 has 16 amino acids. Germline-derived CDR1 and CDR2 are SGHVS and FQNEAQ. In nucleotides, the CDR3 is TGTGCCAGCAGCCCTGGGCTCAGGGGGCGCGTAACTGAAGCTTTCTTT. Protein product: CASSPGLRGRVTEAFF.

This chain joins TRBV9 and TRBJ2-1; TRBD2 aligns across 12 bases. Per germline, CDR1 SGDLS and CDR2 YYNGEE. V trimming: 0 bases; J trimming: 10 bases; junction bases outside the gene matches: 5. This CDR3 spans 15 amino acids. The CDR3 bases are TGTGCCAGCAGCGTAGCTAGCGGGGGGGCCGGGGAGCAGTTCTTC. It specifies CASSVASGGAGEQFF. The whole variable domain, remainder taken from reference TRBV9 and TRBJ2-1, is DSGVTQTPKHLITATGQRVTLRCSPRSGDLSVYWYQQSLDQGLQFLIQYYNGEERAKGNILERFSAQQFPDLHSELNLSSLELGDSALYFCASSVASGGAGEQFFGPGTRLTVL.

The genes are TRBV18 and TRBJ2-5; D not certain. From germline, CDR1 is KGHSH and CDR2 LQKENI. The CDR3 is made up of 13 amino acids. The V end was cut by 2 bases, the J end by 7 bases, with 11 bases between. In DNA, the CDR3 is TGTGCCAGCTCACCAAGCAAGGTGGTGACCCAGTACTTC. This codes for CASSPSKVVTQYF.

V and J are TRBV6-6 and TRBJ2-7, with D hard to call. CDR3 length equals 11 residues. The V gene's germline CDR1 is MNHNY and CDR2 SVGAGI (reference sequence). The V end was cut by 5 bases, the J end by 3 bases, with 5 bases between. CDR3 DNA: TGTGCCAGCAGTCGGAACTACGAGCAGTACTTC. This encodes CASSRNYEQYF.

The V and J genes are TRBV7-9 and TRBJ2-3, with D unclear. Trimming left V 4 bases short and J 0 bases short, with 14 bases between. The length of the CDR3 is 16 residues. Germline CDR1 reads SEHNR; CDR2 reads FQNEAQ (reference sequence). This CDR3 reads CASSSPVSSSTDTQYF. The CDR3 coding sequence is TGTGCCAGCAGCTCCCCCGTGAGCTCTAGCACAGATACGCAGTATTTT.